The entry below gives a single TCR beta chain sequence along with its context. This CDR3 has 19 residues. Germline V gene data show CDR1 as DFQATT and CDR2 as SNEGSKA (reference sequence). With V trimmed by 0 bases and J by 0 bases, 14 bases remained unmatched. The sample originates from a study of CD8 T cells in Susac syndrome. A quantity of about 0.5 to 1 ug RNA underwent reverse transcription using random hexamers. TCRdb re-analysed the immunoSEQ multiplex PCR reads in MiXCR, keeping a single row per CDR3 protein. The data hold 160,000 or so distinct CDR3 sequences, with 93% observed a single time. CD8+ and CD4+ blood T cells underwent TCR beta sequencing. TEMRA cells were FACS-enriched, unlike CD8+ and CD4+ T cells, which were negatively isolated.

This receptor was obtained from a human donor in good health. The chain joins TRBV20-1 to TRBJ1-5; 7 bases fit TRBD1. Sequencing was carried out using CD4+ T cells from PBMCs. In DNA form, the CDR3 reads TGCAGTGCTAGAGAAGGGGGCAGGGGAAAAACTTATAGCAATCAGCCCCAGCATTTT. Protein: CSAREGGRGKTYSNQPQHF.